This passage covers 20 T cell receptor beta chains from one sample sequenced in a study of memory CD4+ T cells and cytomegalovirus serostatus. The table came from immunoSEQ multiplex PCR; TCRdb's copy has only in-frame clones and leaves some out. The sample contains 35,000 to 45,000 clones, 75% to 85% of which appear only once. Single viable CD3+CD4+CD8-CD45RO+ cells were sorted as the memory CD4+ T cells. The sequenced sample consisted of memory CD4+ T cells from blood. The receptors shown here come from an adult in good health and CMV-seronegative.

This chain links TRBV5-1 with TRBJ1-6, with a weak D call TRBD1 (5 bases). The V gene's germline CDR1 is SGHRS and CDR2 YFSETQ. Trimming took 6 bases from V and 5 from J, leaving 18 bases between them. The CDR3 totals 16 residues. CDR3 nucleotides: TGCGCCAGCATGCCCGGTGTTGGGGCCCATAATTCACCCCTCCACTTT. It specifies CASMPGVGAHNSPLHF.

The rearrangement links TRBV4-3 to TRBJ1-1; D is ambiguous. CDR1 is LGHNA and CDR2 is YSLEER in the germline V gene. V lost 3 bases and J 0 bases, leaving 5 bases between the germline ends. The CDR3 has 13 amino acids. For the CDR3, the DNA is TGCGCCAGCAGCCAGCAGCTGAACACTGAAGCTTTCTTT. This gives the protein CASSQQLNTEAFF.

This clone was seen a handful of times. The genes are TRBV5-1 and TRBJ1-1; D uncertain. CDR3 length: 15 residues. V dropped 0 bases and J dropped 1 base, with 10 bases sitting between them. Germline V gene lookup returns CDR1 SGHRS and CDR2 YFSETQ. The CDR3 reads CASSLVGFKNTEAFF. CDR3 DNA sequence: TGCGCCAGCAGCTTGGTGGGATTTAAGAACACTGAAGCTTTCTTT. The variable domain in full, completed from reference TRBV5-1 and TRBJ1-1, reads KAGVTQTPRYLIKTRGQQVTLSCSPISGHRSVSWYQQTPGQGLQFLFEYFSETQRNKGNFPGRFSGRQFSNSRSEMNVSTLELGDSALYLCASSLVGFKNTEAFFGQGTRLTVV.

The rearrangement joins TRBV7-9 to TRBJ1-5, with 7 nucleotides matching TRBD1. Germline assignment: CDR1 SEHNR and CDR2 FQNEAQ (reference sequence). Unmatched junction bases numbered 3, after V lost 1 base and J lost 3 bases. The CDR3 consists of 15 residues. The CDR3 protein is CASSLGDSPNQPQHF. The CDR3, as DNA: TGTGCCAGCAGCTTAGGGGACAGCCCCAATCAGCCCCAGCATTTT. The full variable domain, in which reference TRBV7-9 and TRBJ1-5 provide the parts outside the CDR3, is DTGVSQNPRHKITKRGQNVTFRCDPISEHNRLYWYRQTLGQGPEFLTYFQNEAQLEKSRLLSDRFSAERPKGSFSTLEIQRTEQGDSAMYLCASSLGDSPNQPQHFGDGTRLSIL.

This CDR3 reads CASQERWTGLNSYTF. The CDR3 DNA sequence: TGTGCCAGCCAAGAGAGATGGACAGGACTTAATAGCTACACCTTC. This rearrangement joins TRBV13 to TRBJ1-2, with 7 bases matching TRBD1. The CDR3 is 15 amino acids. The junction had 18 bases not matched to a gene; V was cut back by 8 bases and J by 9 bases. CDR1 and CDR2 from the germline V gene are PRHDT and FYEKMQ (reference sequence).

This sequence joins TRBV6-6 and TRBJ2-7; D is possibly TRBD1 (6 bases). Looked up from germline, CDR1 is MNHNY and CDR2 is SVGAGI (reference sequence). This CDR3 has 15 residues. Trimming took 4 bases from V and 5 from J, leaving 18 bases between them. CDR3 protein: CASSWDQGSMDEQYF. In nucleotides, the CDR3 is TGTGCCAGCAGTTGGGATCAGGGGTCGATGGACGAGCAGTACTTC.

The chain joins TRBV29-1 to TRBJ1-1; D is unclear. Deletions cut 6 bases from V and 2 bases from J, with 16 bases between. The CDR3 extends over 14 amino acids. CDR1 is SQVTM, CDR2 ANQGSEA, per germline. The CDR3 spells CSVLDGRKNTEAFF. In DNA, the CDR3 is TGCAGCGTACTAGACGGACGGAAAAACACTGAAGCTTTCTTT.

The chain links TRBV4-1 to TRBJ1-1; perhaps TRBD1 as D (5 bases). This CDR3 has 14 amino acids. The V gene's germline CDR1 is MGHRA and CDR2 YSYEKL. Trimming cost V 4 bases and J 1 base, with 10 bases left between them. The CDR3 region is CASSRGPTNTEAFF. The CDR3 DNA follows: TGCGCCAGCAGCCGGGGACCGACGAACACTGAAGCTTTCTTT.

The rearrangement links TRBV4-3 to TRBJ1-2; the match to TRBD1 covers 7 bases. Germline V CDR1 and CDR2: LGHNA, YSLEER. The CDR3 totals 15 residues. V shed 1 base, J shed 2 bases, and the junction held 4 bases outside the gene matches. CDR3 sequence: CASSQVAGGNYGYTF. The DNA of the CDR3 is TGCGCCAGCAGCCAAGTCGCAGGGGGGAACTATGGCTACACCTTC.

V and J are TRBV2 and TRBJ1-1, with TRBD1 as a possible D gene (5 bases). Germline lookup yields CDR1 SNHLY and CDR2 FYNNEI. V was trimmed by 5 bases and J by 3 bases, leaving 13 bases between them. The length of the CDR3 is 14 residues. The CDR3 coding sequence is TGTGCCAGCAGTCGCAGGGCGTTGGACACTGAAGCTTTCTTT. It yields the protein CASSRRALDTEAFF.

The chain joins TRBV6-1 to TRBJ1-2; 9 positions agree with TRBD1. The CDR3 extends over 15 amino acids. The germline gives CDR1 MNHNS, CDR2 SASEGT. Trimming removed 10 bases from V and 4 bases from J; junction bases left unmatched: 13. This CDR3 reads CATNDNRGPAYGYTF. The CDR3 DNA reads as TGTGCCACGAACGACAACAGGGGGCCTGCCTATGGCTACACCTTC.

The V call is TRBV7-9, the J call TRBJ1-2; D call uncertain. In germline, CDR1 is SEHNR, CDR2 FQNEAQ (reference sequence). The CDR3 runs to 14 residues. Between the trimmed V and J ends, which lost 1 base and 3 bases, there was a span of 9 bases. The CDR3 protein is CASSLGLQDYGYTF. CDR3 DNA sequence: TGTGCCAGCAGCTTAGGTTTGCAGGACTATGGCTACACCTTC.

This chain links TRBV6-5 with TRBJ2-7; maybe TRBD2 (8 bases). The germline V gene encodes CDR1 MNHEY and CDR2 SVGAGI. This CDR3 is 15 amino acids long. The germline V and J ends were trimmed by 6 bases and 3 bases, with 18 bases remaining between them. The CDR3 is CASSPGGRGVYEQYF. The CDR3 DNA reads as TGTGCCAGCAGCCCAGGGGGGCGGGGGGTCTACGAGCAGTACTTC.

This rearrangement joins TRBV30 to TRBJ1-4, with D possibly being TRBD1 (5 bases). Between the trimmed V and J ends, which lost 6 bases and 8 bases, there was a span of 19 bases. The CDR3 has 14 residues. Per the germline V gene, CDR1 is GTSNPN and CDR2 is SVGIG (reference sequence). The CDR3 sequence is CACSTGPTGEKLFF. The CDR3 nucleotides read TGTGCCTGTTCGACGGGGCCGACGGGGGAAAAACTGTTTTTT.

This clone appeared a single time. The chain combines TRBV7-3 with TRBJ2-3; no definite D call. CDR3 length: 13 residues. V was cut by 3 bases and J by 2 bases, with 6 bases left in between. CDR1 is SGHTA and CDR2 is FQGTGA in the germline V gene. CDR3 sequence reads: CASSLDFTDTQYF. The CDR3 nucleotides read TGTGCCAGCAGCTTGGATTTCACAGATACGCAGTATTTT.

This CDR3 reads CASSLRQGKGPQHF. The CDR3 region has the DNA TGTGCCAGCAGCTTAAGACAGGGGAAGGGGCCCCAGCATTTT. The chain has TRBV13 and TRBJ1-5, with 8 bases that match TRBD1. With 2 bases clipped from V and 9 bases from J, the junction kept 6 bases outside the gene matches. Germline assignment: CDR1 PRHDT and CDR2 FYEKMQ (reference sequence). This CDR3 spans 14 amino acids. Variable domain in full (rest from reference TRBV13 and TRBJ1-5): AAGVIQSPRHLIKEKRETATLKCYPIPRHDTVYWYQQGPGQDPQFLISFYEKMQSDKGSIPDRFSAQQFSDYHSELNMSSLELGDSALYFCASSLRQGKGPQHFGDGTRLSIL.

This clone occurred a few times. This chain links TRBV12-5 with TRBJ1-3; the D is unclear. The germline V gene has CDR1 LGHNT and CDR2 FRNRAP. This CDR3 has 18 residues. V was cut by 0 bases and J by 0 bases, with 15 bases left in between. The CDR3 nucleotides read TGTGCTAGTGGTTTGGTAGAGACTTGGGTCCGCTCTGGAAACACCATATATTTT. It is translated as CASGLVETWVRSGNTIYF.

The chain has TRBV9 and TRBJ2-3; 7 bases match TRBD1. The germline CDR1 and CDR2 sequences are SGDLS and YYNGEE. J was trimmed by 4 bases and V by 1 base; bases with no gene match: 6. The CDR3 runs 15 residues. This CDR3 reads CASSVLYRGSDTQYF. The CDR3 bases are TGTGCCAGCAGCGTACTCTACAGGGGTTCAGATACGCAGTATTTT.

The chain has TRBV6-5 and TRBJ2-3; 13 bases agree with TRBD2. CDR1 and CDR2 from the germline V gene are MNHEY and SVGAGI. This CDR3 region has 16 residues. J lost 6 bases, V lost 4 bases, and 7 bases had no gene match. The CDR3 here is CASSSVLAGGVDTQYF. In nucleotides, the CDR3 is TGTGCCAGCAGTTCAGTACTAGCGGGGGGGGTCGATACGCAGTATTTT.

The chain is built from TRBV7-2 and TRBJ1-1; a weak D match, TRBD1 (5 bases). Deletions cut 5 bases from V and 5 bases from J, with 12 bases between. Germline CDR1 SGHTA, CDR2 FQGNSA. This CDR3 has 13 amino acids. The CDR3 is CASSTQQGTEAFF. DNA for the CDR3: TGTGCCAGCAGCACTCAGCAGGGAACTGAAGCTTTCTTT.